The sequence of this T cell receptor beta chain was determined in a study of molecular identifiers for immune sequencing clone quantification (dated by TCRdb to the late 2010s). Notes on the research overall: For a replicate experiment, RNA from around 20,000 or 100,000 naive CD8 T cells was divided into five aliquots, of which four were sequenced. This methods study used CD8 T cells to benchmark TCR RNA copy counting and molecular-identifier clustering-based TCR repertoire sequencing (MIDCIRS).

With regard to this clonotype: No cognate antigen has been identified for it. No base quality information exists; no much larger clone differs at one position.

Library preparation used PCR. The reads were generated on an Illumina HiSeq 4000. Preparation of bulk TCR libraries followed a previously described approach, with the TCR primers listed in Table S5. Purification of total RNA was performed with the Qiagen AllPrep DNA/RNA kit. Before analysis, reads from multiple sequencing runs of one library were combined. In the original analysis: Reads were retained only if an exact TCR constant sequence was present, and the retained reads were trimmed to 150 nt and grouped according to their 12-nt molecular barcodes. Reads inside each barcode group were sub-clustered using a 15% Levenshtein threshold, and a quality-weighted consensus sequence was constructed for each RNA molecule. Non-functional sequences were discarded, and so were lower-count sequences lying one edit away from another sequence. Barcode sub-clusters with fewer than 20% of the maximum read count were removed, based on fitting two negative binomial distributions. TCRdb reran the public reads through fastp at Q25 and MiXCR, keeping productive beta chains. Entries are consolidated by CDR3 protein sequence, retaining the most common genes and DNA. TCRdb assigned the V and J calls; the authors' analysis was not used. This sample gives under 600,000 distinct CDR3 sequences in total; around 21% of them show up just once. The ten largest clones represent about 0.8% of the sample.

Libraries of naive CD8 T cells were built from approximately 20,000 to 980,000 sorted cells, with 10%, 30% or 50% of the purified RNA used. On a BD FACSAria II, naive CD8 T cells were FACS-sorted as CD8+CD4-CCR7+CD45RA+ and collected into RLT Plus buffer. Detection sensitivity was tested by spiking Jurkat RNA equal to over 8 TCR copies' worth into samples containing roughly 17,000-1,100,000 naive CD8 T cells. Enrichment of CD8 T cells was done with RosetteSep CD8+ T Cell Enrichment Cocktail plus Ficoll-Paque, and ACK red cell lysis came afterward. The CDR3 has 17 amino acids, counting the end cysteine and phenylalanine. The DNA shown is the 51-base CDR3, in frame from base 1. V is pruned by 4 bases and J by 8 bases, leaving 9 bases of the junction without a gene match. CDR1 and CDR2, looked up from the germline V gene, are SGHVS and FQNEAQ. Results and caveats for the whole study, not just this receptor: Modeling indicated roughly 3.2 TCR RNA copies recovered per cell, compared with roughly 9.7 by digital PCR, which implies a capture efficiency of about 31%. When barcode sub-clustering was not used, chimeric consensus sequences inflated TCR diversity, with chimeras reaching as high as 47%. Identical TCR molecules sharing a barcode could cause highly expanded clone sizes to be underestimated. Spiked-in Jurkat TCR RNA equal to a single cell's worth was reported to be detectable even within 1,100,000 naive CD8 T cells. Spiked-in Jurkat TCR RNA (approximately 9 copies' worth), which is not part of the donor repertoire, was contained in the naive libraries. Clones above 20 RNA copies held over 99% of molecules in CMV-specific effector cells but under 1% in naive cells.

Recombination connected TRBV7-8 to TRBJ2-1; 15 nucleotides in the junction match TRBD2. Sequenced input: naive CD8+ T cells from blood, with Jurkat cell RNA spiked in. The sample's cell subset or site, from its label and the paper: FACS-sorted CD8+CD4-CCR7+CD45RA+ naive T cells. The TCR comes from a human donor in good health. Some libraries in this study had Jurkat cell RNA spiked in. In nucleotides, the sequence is TGTGCCAGCAGCTACCTCTGGACTAGCGGGGGGGCGGATGAGCAGTTCTTC. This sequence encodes CASSYLWTSGGADEQFF. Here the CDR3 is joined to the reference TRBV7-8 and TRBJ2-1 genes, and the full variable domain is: GAGVSQSPRYKVAKRGQDVALRCDPISGHVSLFWYQQALGQGPEFLTYFQNEAQLDKSGLPSDRFFAERPEGSVSTLKIQRTQQEDSAVYLCASSYLWTSGGADEQFFGPGTRLTVL.